The present entry profiles one T cell receptor (beta chain) with its context. Produced via immunoSEQ multiplex PCR; TCRdb's table is partial and in-frame only. The data hold 250,000 to 300,000 clones, with 88% observed a single time. CDR3 length: 16 amino acids. Trimming removed 0 bases at V and 2 bases at J, with 14 bases between. CDR1 MGHDK and CDR2 SYGVNS come from the germline V gene. This specimen comes from a study of blood T cell repertoires in COVID-19. Study details: T cells, B-cell-depleted T cells, or PBMCs provided the cDNA or gDNA that served as material.

This chain links TRBV25-1 with TRBJ2-7; D is possibly TRBD1 (6 bases). The source material was peripheral blood. This TCR was recovered from a young woman with acute or convalescent COVID-19. Here the CDR3 DNA reads TGTGCCAGCAGTGAATATAATACAGGGTTCCCCTACGAGCAGTACTTC. Translated: CASSEYNTGFPYEQYF.